What follows are 26 T cell receptor beta chains derived from one specimen sequenced in a study of T cells in Graves' hyperthyroidism and ophthalmopathy. TCR beta CDR3 regions were amplified from RNA transcripts. Carried out on the TCR CDR3, a first-round RT-PCR used the HTBI primer set. Using its own MiXCR run on the multiplex PCR reads, TCRdb lists one record per CDR3 protein. Of hundreds of thousands of distinct CDR3 sequences detected, around 40% appear once; the ten largest clones hold approximately 31%. Input material: blood. The receptor source for this set is a woman aged 40 to 55 with Graves' hyperthyroidism.

Details on this clonotype: This may stem from a read error, because a much larger clone lies one nucleotide away. This sequence joins TRBV13 and TRBJ1-2; D is undetermined. The V gene's germline CDR1 is PRHDT and CDR2 FYEKMQ (reference sequence). CDR3 length: 13 amino acids. The CDR3 is CASSEQRNYRYTF. The CDR3 DNA follows: TGTGCCAGCAGCGAACAGAGGAACTATCGCTACACCTTC. Complete variable domain (other parts from reference TRBV13 and TRBJ1-2): AAGVIQSPRHLIKEKRETATLKCYPIPRHDTVYWYQQGPGQDPQFLISFYEKMQSDKGSIPDRFSAQQFSDYHSELNMSSLELGDSALYFCASSEQRNYRYTFGSGTRLTVV.

This clonotype was seen at least ten times. Relative to the germline gene, one junction end is altered; a read error may explain this. CDR3 amino acids: CASSLGARGNPNTGELFF. The CDR3 DNA sequence: TGTGCTAGCAGCTTGGGAGCACGAGGGAATCCGAACACCGGGGAGCTGTTTTTT. This sequence joins TRBV7-6 and TRBJ2-2; possible D gene TRBD2, 5 bases. This CDR3 has 18 amino acids. Germline V CDR1 and CDR2: SGHVS, FNYEAQ.

On this clonotype: Possible read error: a much larger clone is one base away. The genes are TRBV12-3 or TRBV12-4 and TRBJ1-5, with D uncertain. This CDR3 has 14 residues. Here the CDR3 DNA reads TGTGCCTGCAGTAAAAGGGAGCTGGGACAGCCCCAGCATTTT. Protein product: CACSKRELGQPQHF.

Note on this clonotype: An end of the junction differs from the germline gene, which may be a read error. This rearrangement joins TRBV7-9 to TRBJ2-7; either TRBD1 or TRBD2 may supply D (5 bases each). From germline, CDR1 is SEHNR and CDR2 FQNEAQ (reference sequence). The CDR3 runs 16 residues. CDR3 in amino acids: CASSQDIGTVTYEQYF. For the CDR3, the DNA is TGCGCCAGCAGCCAAGATATCGGGACGGTTACCTACGAGCAGTACTTC.

This chain connects TRBV10-1 to TRBJ2-2, with 14 bases matching TRBD2. Germline trimming cut 5 bases from V and 6 bases from J; bases unmatched to any gene: 11. The germline CDR1 and CDR2 sequences are WNHNN and SYGVQD (reference sequence). The length of the CDR3 is 18 residues. This CDR3 is CASSMGLAGVSSAGELFF. The CDR3 region has the DNA TGCGCCAGCAGTATGGGACTAGCGGGAGTATCTAGCGCCGGGGAGCTGTTTTTT.

Concerning this clonotype itself: Just one base apart from a much larger clone, this may be a read error. The CDR3 DNA follows: TGTGCCTTCACTACCGGAGGAGGGCTCGACGAGCAGTACTTC. This encodes CAFTTGGGLDEQYF. This rearrangement joins TRBV10-1 to TRBJ2-7; tentative D call: TRBD2 (6 bases). The CDR3 extends over 14 amino acids. Looked up from germline, CDR1 is WNHNN and CDR2 is SYGVQD (reference sequence).

This clonotype appeared a few times. The rearrangement uses TRBV7-9 and TRBJ2-2; 10 bases line up with TRBD2. With V trimmed by 5 bases and J by 1 base, 4 bases remained unmatched. From germline, CDR1 is SEHNR and CDR2 FQNEAQ (reference sequence). This CDR3 has 16 residues. In DNA form, the CDR3 reads TGTGCCAGCAGCCTCAGACTAGCGGGGAACACCGGGGAGCTGTTTTTT. It translates to CASSLRLAGNTGELFF.

Concerning this clonotype itself: Since the CDR3 does not end with the conserved phenylalanine or tryptophan, this likely comes from a read error. It is unclear where the CDR3 begins or ends on the DNA, so no DNA is shown, and the CDR3 is as TCRdb lists it. The J gene is TRBJ1-3, the V gene TRBV10-2. A total of 8 residues make up the CDR3, ends included. Per germline, CDR1 WSHSY and CDR2 SAAADI. The CDR3 reads CASSASRL.

This rearrangement joins TRBV6-5 to TRBJ1-6; 7 nucleotides line up with TRBD1. The germline V gene has CDR1 MNHEY and CDR2 SVGAGI. Trimming cost V 0 bases and J 13 bases; bases outside gene matches: 6. The CDR3 has 14 residues. CDR3 in DNA: TGTGCCAGCAGTTACTCGAACAGGGGCTCCCCCCTCCACTTT. It encodes CASSYSNRGSPLHF.

This clonotype was detected a few times. The chain combines TRBV5-5 with TRBJ2-2; 8 bases are a match to TRBD2. This CDR3 contains 15 residues. Germline CDR1 SGHKS, CDR2 YYEKEE (reference sequence). V dropped 3 bases and J dropped 4; count of bases not matched to a gene: 5. The CDR3 sequence: CASSSGGRITGELFF. The CDR3, as DNA: TGTGCCAGCAGCTCGGGGGGGCGCATCACCGGGGAGCTGTTTTTT.

The genes are TRBV29-1 and TRBJ2-5; the match to TRBD1 covers 9 bases. The V gene end was trimmed by 6 bases and the J gene end by 5 bases; junction bases not matched to a gene: 7. Germline loops: CDR1 SQVTM, CDR2 ANQGSEA. The CDR3 consists of 13 residues. CDR3 in amino acids: CSVETGGFETQYF. The CDR3 DNA reads TGCAGCGTAGAAACAGGGGGCTTCGAGACCCAGTACTTC.

A remark on this clonotype: A single base separates this from a much larger clone, so it may be a read error. The genes are TRBV19 and TRBJ2-5, with a weak D call TRBD2 (6 bases). The CDR3 length is 13 residues. Germline V gene data show CDR1 as LNHDA and CDR2 as SQIVND (reference sequence). In nucleotides, the CDR3 is TGTGGCAGTAGAAGGGGAGGAGGAGAGACCCAGTACTTC. This translates into CGSRRGGGETQYF.

Many counts were recorded for this clonotype. The chain employs TRBV6-5 and TRBJ1-5; D is possibly TRBD1 (6 bases). This CDR3 region has 14 residues. CDR1 and CDR2 (germline): MNHEY, SVGAGI. V was shortened by 6 bases and J by 1 base, with 10 bases between the two germline ends. The CDR3 sequence is CASRGRGSNQPQHF. The CDR3 DNA reads TGTGCCAGCAGGGGCAGGGGAAGCAATCAGCCCCAGCATTTT.

A few counts support this clonotype. This chain connects TRBV20-1 to TRBJ2-7, with 8 bases aligning to TRBD2. V lost 3 bases, J lost 3 bases, and 7 bases stayed unmatched. This CDR3 contains 14 residues. Germline CDR1 and CDR2: DFQATT and SNEGSKA (reference sequence). The CDR3 loop is CSASTSGIRYEQYF. The CDR3, as DNA: TGCAGTGCTAGTACTAGCGGAATACGCTACGAGCAGTACTTC.

The rearrangement links TRBV24-1 to TRBJ2-2; the D gene is possibly TRBD1 (6 bases). This CDR3 has 15 amino acids. In germline, CDR1 is KGHDR, CDR2 SFDVKD. V was pared by 8 bases and J by 4 bases, with 16 bases between. The DNA for the CDR3 is TGTGCCACCAACATCCGGGACACTACCACCGGGGAGCTGTTTTTT. Protein: CATNIRDTTTGELFF.

This clonotype has a handful of counts. The chain is built from TRBV9 and TRBJ1-1; D uncertain. This CDR3 has 13 residues. Germline-derived CDR1 and CDR2 are SGDLS and YYNGEE. V was shortened by 4 bases and J by 8 bases, with 15 bases between the two germline ends. This CDR3 reads CASSPRPSVEAFF. The CDR3 DNA sequence: TGTGCCAGCAGCCCTCGGCCTTCCGTCGAAGCTTTCTTT.

The chain combines TRBV10-3 with TRBJ1-2; D not resolved. Germline V lookup: CDR1 ENHRY, CDR2 SYGVKD. V lost 9 bases, J lost 2 bases, and 10 bases lay in between. The CDR3 contains 12 residues. DNA of the CDR3: TGTGCCATACATGGAACCAACTATGGCTACACCTTC. It encodes CAIHGTNYGYTF.

In its sample, this clonotype was seen a few times. The chain joins TRBV5-5 to TRBJ1-5; 8 bases fit TRBD1. This CDR3 has 18 amino acids. Germline V gene data show CDR1 as SGHKS and CDR2 as YYEKEE (reference sequence). J gave up 1 base and V 4 bases, and 13 bases lay outside the gene matches. CDR3 DNA sequence: TGTGCCAGCAGCCGCACCGGGACAGGTTCTTTAAGCAATCAGCCCCAGCATTTT. The encoded protein is CASSRTGTGSLSNQPQHF.

This clonotype was observed at least ten times. In nucleotides, the CDR3 is TGTGCCAGCAGCTCCTACGGCTGGAATACGGGTCAGCCCCAGCATTTT. This codes for CASSSYGWNTGQPQHF. The rearrangement joins TRBV7-2 to TRBJ1-5; D ambiguous. This CDR3 comprises 16 residues. Trimming stripped 4 bases from V and 6 bases from J, with 19 bases between. Germline-derived CDR1 and CDR2 are SGHTA and FQGNSA.

Concerning this clonotype: A read error is likely, as this CDR3 ends without the conserved phenylalanine or tryptophan. The chain employs TRBV7-2 and TRBJ1-2; D is unresolved. CDR3 length: 15 amino acids. CDR1 SGHTA and CDR2 FQGNSA come from the germline V gene. The DNA for the CDR3 is TGCGCCAGCAGCCATGAGACGGAGCTTAACTATGGCTACACCCTC. It yields the protein CASSHETELNYGYTL.

In nucleotides, the CDR3 is TGTGCCAGCAGAAACGGACGGGGCAGGGCTGAAGCTTTCTTT. Translating gives CASRNGRGRAEAFF. The chain carries TRBV11-2 and TRBJ1-1, with D perhaps matching TRBD1 (5 bases). V was pared by 6 bases and J by 6 bases, with 17 bases between. Per the germline V gene, CDR1 is SGHAT and CDR2 is FQNNGV. The CDR3 has 14 amino acids.

This clonotype has more than one count but fewer than ten. The V and J genes are TRBV2 and TRBJ1-5; 12 positions match TRBD1. This CDR3 is 17 amino acids long. In germline, CDR1 is SNHLY, CDR2 FYNNEI. V lost 3 bases to trimming and J lost 7 bases; unmatched junction nucleotides: 10. The CDR3 nucleotides read TGTGCCAGCAGTGAGATGGGGACAGGGGGCGCCGGACAGCCCCAGCATTTT. It encodes CASSEMGTGGAGQPQHF.

This clonotype turned up a few times. The rearrangement uses TRBV5-1 and TRBJ1-1; 8 nucleotides align to TRBD1. Trimming cost V 1 base and J 6 bases; bases outside gene matches: 8. Germline CDR1 and CDR2: SGHRS and YFSETQ. CDR3 length: 15 amino acids. The DNA of the CDR3 is TGCGCCAGCAGCTTGAGGACAGGGAATTTCGCTGAAGCTTTCTTT. It codes for CASSLRTGNFAEAFF.

In its sample, this clonotype was seen many times. The rearrangement uses TRBV24-1 and TRBJ2-2, with no clear D. CDR1 and CDR2 from the germline V gene are KGHDR and SFDVKD. Between the trimmed V and J ends, which lost 5 bases and 1 base, there was a span of 10 bases. The CDR3 runs to 15 residues. CDR3 amino acids: CATSAMDGNTGELFF. The CDR3 DNA follows: TGTGCCACCAGTGCCATGGACGGGAACACCGGGGAGCTGTTTTTT.

This clonotype was recorded many times. In nucleotides, the CDR3 is TGTGCCAGCAGCTTAGGAGCAGGACTCTACGAGCAGTACTTC. As protein: CASSLGAGLYEQYF. The chain has TRBV7-9 and TRBJ2-7; tentative D call: TRBD2 (5 bases). The CDR3 has 14 residues. Trimming cost V 1 base and J 3 bases, with 10 bases left between them. Germline lookup yields CDR1 SEHNR and CDR2 FQNEAQ (reference sequence).

In regard to this clonotype: A read error is possible here, since a much larger clone lies one base away. This chain uses TRBV19 with TRBJ1-6; D is undetermined. Germline V gene lookup returns CDR1 LNHDA and CDR2 SQIVND (reference sequence). Trimming left V 5 bases short and J 9 bases short, with 20 bases between. The CDR3 runs to 16 residues. CDR3 nucleotide sequence: TGTGCCAGTAGTCCCCGTGGAGGGCAAAATAGTTCACCCCTCCACTTT. Its protein product is CASSPRGGQNSSPLHF.